This TCR beta chain is from a study of control samples from healthy donors and cancer patients. The CDR3 has 12 residues. With 1 base removed from V and 7 bases from J, the gap between germline ends came to 7 bases. Germline V gene lookup returns CDR1 SEHNR and CDR2 FQNEAQ (reference sequence). TCRdb's copy holds only in-frame clones and misses some; the assay was immunoSEQ multiplex PCR. This sample yields around 150,000 clones, of which 96% are seen a single time; around 0.92% belongs to the top ten. Sequencing was performed on blood. The V gene is TRBV7-9, the J gene TRBJ1-2, with D possibly being TRBD1 (5 bases). The sequence derives from a woman aged 25 to 39 in good health. This chain's CDR3 is CASSLGGVGYTF. For the CDR3, the DNA is TGTGCCAGCAGCTTAGGGGGGGTTGGCTACACCTTC.